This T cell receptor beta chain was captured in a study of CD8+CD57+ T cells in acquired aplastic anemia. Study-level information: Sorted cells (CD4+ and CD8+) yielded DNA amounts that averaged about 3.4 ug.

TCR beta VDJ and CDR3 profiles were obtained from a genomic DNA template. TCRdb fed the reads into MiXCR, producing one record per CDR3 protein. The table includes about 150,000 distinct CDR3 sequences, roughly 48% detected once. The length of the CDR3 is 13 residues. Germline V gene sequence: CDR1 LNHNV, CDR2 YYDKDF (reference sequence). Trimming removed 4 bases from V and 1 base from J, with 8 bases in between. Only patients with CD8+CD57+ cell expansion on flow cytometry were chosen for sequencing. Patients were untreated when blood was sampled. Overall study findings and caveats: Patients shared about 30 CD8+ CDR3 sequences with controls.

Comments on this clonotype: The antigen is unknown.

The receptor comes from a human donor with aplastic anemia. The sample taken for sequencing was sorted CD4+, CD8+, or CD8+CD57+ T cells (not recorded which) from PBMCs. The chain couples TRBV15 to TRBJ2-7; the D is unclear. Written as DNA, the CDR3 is TGTGCCACCAGCACGGAACCTTCCTACGAGCAGTACTTC. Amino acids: CATSTEPSYEQYF.